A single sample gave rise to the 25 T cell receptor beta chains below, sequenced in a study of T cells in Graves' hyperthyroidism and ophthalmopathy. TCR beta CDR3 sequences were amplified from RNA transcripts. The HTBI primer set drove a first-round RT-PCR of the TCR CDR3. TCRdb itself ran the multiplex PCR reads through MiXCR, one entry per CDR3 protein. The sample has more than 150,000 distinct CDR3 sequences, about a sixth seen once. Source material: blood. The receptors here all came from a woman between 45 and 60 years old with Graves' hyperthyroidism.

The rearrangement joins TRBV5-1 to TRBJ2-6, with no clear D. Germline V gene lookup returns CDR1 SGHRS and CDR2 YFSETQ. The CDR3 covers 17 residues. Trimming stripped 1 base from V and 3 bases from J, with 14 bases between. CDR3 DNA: TGCGCCAGCAGCTTGTACTTTGTTGGGGTTGGGGCCAACGTCCTGACTTTC. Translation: CASSLYFVGVGANVLTF. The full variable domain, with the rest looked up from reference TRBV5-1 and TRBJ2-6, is KAGVTQTPRYLIKTRGQQVTLSCSPISGHRSVSWYQQTPGQGLQFLFEYFSETQRNKGNFPGRFSGRQFSNSRSEMNVSTLELGDSALYLCASSLYFVGVGANVLTFGAGSRLTVL.

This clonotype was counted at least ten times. CDR3 DNA sequence: TGTGCCAGCAGTTTATCAGTAGCGACAGGCTTCTATGGCTACACCTTC. It codes for CASSLSVATGFYGYTF. This chain connects TRBV27 to TRBJ1-2, with a tentative D call TRBD1 (6 bases). This CDR3 has 16 residues. CDR1 and CDR2 from the germline V gene are MNHEY and SMNVEV (reference sequence). Between the trimmed V and J ends, which lost 0 bases and 4 bases, there was a span of 15 bases.

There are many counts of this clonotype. CDR3 in amino acids: CASSSGTVYGYTF. The CDR3 nucleotides read TGTGCCAGCAGCTCAGGGACAGTCTATGGCTACACCTTC. The V gene is TRBV7-2, the J gene TRBJ1-2; 7 bases are a match to TRBD1. The germline V gene encodes CDR1 SGHTA and CDR2 FQGNSA. V was clipped by 4 bases and J by 4 bases; unmatched bases: 3. The CDR3 is 13 amino acids.

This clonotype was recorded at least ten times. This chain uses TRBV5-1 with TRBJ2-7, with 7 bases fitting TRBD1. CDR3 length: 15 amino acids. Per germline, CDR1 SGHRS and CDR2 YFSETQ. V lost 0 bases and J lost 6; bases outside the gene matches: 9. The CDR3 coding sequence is TGCGCCAGCAGCTTGGAAGTCGGACAGGTCCCCGAGCAGTACTTC. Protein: CASSLEVGQVPEQYF. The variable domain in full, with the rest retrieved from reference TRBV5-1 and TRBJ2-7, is KAGVTQTPRYLIKTRGQQVTLSCSPISGHRSVSWYQQTPGQGLQFLFEYFSETQRNKGNFPGRFSGRQFSNSRSEMNVSTLELGDSALYLCASSLEVGQVPEQYFGPGTRLTVT.

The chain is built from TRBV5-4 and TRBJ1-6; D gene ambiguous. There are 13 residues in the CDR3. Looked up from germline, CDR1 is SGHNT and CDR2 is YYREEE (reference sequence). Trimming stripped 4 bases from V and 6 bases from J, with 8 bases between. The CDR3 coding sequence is TGTGCCAGCAGCCCAAAACTTAATTCACCCCTCCACTTT. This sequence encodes CASSPKLNSPLHF.

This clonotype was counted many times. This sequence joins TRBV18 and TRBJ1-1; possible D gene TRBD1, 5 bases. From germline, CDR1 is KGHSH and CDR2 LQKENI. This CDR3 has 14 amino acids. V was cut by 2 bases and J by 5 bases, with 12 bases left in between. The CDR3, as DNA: TGTGCCAGCTCACCAAGTGTGAGGGGTACTGAAGCTTTCTTT. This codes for CASSPSVRGTEAFF.

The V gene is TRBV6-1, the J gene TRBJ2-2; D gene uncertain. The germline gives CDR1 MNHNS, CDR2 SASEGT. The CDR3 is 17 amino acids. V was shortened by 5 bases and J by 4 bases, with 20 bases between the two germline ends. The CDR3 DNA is TGTGCCAGCAGTCCTTATCGTAATAGGCCGGGCACCGGGGAGCTGTTTTTT. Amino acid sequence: CASSPYRNRPGTGELFF.

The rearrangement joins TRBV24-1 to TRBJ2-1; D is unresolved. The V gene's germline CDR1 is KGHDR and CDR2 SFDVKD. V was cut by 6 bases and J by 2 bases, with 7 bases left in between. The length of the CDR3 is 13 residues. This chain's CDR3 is CATSYGTYNEQFF. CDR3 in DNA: TGTGCCACCAGTTATGGCACCTACAATGAGCAGTTCTTC.

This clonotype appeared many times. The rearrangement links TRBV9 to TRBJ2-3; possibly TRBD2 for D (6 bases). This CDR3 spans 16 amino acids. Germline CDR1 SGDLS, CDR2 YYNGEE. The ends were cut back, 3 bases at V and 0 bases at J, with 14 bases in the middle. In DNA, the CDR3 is TGTGCCAGCAGCGCCTACGGGACTCACAGCACAGATACGCAGTATTTT. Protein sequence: CASSAYGTHSTDTQYF.

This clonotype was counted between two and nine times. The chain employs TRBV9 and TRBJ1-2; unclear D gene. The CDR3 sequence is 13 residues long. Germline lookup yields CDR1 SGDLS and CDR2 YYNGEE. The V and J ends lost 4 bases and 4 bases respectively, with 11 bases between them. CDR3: CASSPDGPYGYTF. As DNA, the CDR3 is TGTGCCAGCAGCCCGGACGGGCCCTATGGCTACACCTTC.

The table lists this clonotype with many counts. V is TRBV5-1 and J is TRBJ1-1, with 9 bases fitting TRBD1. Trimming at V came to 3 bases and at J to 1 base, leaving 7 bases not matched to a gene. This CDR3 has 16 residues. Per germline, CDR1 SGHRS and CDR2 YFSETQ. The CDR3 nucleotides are TGCGCCAGCAGCTGGGTCCCGGACAGGGGGAACACTGAAGCTTTCTTT. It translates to CASSWVPDRGNTEAFF.

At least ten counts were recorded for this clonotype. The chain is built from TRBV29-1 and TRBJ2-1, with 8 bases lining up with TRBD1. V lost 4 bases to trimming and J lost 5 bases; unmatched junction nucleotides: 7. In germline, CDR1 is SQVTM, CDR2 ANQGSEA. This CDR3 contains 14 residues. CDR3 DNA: TGCAGCGTTGCAGGGGGCTTAGTCGACAATGAGCAGTTCTTC. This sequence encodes CSVAGGLVDNEQFF.

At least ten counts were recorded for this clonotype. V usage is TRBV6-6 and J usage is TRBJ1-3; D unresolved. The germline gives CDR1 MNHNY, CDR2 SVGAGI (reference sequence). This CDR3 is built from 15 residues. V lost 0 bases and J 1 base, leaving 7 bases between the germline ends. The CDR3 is CASSYSRFSGNTIYF. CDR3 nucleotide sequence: TGTGCCAGCAGTTACTCGCGGTTTTCTGGAAACACCATATATTTT.

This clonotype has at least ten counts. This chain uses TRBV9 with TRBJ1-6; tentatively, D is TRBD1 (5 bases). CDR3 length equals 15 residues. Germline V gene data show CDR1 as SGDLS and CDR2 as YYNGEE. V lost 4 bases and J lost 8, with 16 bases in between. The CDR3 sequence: CASSPRGGVDSPLHF. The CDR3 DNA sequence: TGTGCCAGCAGCCCCCGGGGCGGGGTAGATTCACCCCTCCACTTT.

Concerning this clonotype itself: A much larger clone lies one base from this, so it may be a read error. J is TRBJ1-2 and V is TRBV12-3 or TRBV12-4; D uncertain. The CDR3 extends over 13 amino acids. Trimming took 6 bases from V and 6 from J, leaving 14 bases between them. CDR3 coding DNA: TGTGCCAGCAGCGCACCAACAGATAATGGCTACACCTTC. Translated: CASSAPTDNGYTF.

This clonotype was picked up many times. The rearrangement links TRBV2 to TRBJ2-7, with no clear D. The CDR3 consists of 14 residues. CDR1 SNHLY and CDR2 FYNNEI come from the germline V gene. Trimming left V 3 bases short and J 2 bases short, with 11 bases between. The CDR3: CASSDGRAPYEQYF. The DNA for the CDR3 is TGTGCCAGCAGTGACGGTAGGGCTCCCTACGAGCAGTACTTC.

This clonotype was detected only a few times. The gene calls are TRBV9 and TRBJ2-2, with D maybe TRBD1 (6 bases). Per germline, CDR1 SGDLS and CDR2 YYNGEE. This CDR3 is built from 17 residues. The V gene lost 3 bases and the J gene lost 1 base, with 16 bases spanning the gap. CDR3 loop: CASSAPPARGNTGELFF. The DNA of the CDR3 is TGTGCCAGCAGCGCCCCCCCCGCCAGGGGGAACACCGGGGAGCTGTTTTTT.

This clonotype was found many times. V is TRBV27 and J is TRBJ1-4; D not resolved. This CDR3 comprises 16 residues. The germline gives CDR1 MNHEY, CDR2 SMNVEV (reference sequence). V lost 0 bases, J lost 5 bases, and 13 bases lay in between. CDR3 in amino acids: CASSLSIVESNEKLFF. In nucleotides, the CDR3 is TGTGCCAGCAGTTTATCGATTGTGGAGTCGAATGAAAAACTGTTTTTT.

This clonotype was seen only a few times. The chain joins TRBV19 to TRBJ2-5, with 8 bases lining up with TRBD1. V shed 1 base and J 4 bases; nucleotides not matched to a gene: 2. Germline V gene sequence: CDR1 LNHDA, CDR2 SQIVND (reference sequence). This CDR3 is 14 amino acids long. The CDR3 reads CASSIVTGGETQYF. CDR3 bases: TGTGCCAGTAGTATAGTCACAGGGGGAGAGACCCAGTACTTC.

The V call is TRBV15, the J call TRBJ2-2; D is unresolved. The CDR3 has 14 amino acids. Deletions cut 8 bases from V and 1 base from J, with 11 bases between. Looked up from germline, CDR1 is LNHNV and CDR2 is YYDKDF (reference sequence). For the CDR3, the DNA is TGTGCCACCCGCGCAAGCTTGAACACCGGGGAGCTGTTTTTT. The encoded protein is CATRASLNTGELFF.

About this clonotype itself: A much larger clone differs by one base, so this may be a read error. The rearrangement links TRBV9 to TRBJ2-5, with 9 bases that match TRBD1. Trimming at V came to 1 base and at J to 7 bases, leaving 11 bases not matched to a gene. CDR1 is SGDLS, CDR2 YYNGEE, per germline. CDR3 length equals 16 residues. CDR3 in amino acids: CASSVSGTGKPATQYF. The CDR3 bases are TGTGCCAGCAGCGTATCCGGGACAGGGAAACCTGCGACCCAGTACTTC. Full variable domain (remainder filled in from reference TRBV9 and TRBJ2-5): DSGVTQTPKHLITATGQRVTLRCSPRSGDLSVYWYQQSLDQGLQFLIQYYNGEERAKGNILERFSAQQFPDLHSELNLSSLELGDSALYFCASSVSGTGKPATQYFGPGTRLLVL.

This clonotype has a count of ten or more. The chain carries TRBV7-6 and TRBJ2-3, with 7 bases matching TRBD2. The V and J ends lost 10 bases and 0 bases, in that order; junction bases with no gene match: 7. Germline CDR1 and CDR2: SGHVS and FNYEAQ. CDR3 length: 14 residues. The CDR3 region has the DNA TGTGCCATTTCAAGCGGGGCTAGCACAGATACGCAGTATTTT. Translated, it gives CAISSGASTDTQYF.

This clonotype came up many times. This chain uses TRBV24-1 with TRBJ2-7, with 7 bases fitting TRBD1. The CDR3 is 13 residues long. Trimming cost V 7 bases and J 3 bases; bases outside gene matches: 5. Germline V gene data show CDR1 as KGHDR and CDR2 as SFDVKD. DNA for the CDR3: TGTGCCACCAGCTCGGGACAGAGCTACGAGCAGTACTTC. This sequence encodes CATSSGQSYEQYF.

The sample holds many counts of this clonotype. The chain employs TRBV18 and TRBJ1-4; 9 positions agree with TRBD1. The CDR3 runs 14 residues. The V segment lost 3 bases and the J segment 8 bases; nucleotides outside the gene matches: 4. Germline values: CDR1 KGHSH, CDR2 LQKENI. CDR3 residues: CASSPDRGTEKLFF. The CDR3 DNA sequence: TGTGCCAGCTCACCCGACAGGGGGACAGAAAAACTGTTTTTT.

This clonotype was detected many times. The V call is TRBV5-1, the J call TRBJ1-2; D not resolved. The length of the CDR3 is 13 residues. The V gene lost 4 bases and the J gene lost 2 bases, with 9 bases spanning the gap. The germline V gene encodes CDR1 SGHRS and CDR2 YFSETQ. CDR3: CASSPSGNYGYTF. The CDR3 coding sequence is TGCGCCAGCAGCCCCAGCGGGAACTATGGCTACACCTTC. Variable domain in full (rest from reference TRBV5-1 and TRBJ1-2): KAGVTQTPRYLIKTRGQQVTLSCSPISGHRSVSWYQQTPGQGLQFLFEYFSETQRNKGNFPGRFSGRQFSNSRSEMNVSTLELGDSALYLCASSPSGNYGYTFGSGTRLTVV.